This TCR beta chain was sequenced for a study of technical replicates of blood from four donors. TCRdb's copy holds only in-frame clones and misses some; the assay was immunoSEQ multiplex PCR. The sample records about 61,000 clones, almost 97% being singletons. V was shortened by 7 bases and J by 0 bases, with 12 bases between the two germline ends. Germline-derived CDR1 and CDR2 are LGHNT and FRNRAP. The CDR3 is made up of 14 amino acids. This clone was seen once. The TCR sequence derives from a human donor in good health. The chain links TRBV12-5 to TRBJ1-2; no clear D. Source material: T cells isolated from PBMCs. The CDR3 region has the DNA TGTGCTAGTGCTCGCAACAATCCTAACTATGGCTACACCTTC. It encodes CASARNNPNYGYTF.